This TCR beta chain was sequenced during a study of blood T cell repertoires in COVID-19. The CDR3 consists of 13 residues. V shed 4 bases and J shed 6 bases, with 10 bases lying between them. Germline V gives CDR1 SGHRS, CDR2 YFSETQ. Method: immunoSEQ multiplex PCR; TCRdb's copy keeps in-frame clones and lacks some. The repertoire holds some 450,000 clones, with around 89% as singletons. What was sequenced was peripheral blood. This clonotype originated in a woman aged 50 to 60 with COVID-19, enrolled during active disease. This chain joins TRBV5-1 and TRBJ1-4; possible D gene TRBD1, 6 bases. The DNA of the CDR3 is TGCGCCAGCAGCGTACAGGGAGATGAAAAACTGTTTTTT. It translates to CASSVQGDEKLFF.